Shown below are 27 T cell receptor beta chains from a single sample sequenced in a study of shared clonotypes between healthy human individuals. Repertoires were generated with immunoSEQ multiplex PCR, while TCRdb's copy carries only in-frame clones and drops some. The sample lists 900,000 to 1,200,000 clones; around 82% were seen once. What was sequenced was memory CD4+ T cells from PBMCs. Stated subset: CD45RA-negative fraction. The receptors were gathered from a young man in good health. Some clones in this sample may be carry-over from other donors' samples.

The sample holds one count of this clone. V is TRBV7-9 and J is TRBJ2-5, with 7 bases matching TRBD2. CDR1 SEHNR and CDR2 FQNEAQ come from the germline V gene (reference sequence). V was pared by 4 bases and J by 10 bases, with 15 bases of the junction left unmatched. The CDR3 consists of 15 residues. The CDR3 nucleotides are TGTGCCAGCAGCTCCTCTCAGGTAGCCGGGGGGATCCAGTACTTC. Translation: CASSSSQVAGGIQYF.

Here the CDR3 reads CASSLTALSGNTIYF. The CDR3 DNA is TGTGCCAGCAGTTTGACAGCTCTCTCTGGAAACACCATATATTTT. The chain combines TRBV28 with TRBJ1-3; D perhaps matches TRBD1 (5 bases). Germline CDR1 is MDHEN and CDR2 is SYDVKM. Trimming shortened V by 3 bases and J by 0 bases, and 9 bases separated the two germline ends. The CDR3 is made up of 15 amino acids.

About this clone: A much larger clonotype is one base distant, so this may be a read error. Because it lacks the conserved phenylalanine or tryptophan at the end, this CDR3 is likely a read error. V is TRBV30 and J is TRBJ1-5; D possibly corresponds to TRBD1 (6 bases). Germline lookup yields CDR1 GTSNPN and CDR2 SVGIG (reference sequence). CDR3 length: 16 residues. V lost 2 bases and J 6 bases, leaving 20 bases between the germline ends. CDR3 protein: CAWSREWGRGGQPQHL. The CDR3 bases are TGTGCCTGGAGTCGGGAATGGGGCAGGGGAGGTCAGCCCCAGCATTTA.

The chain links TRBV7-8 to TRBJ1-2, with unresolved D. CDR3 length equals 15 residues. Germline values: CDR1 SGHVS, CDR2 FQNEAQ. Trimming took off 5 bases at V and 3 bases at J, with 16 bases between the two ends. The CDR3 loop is CASSPRGGEDYGYTF. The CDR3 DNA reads TGTGCCAGCAGCCCAAGAGGCGGGGAGGACTATGGCTACACCTTC.

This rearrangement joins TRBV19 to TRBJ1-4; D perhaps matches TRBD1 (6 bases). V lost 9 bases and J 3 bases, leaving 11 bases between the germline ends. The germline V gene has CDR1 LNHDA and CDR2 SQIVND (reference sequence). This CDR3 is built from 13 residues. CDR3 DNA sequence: TGTGCCAGCAGGACAGATCCTAATGAAAAACTGTTTTTT. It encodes CASRTDPNEKLFF.

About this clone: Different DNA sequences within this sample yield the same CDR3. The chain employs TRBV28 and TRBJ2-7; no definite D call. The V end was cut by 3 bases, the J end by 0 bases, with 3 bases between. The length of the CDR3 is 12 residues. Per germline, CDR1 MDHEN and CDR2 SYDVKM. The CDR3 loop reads CASSLVSYEQYF. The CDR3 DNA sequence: TGTGCCAGCAGTTTGGTCTCCTACGAGCAGTACTTC.

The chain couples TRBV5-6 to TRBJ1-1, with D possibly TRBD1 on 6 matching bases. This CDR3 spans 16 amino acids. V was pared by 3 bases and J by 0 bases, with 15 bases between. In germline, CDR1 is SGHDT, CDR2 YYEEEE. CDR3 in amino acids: CASSYTLRGMNTEAFF. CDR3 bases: TGTGCCAGCAGCTACACACTCAGGGGAATGAACACTGAAGCTTTCTTT.

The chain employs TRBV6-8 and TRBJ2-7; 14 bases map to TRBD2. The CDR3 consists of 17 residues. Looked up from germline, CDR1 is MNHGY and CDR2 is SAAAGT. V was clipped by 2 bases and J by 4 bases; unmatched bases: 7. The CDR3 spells CASSYPRTSGRRYEQYF. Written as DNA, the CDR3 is TGTGCCAGCAGTTACCCCCGGACTAGCGGGAGGCGGTACGAGCAGTACTTC.

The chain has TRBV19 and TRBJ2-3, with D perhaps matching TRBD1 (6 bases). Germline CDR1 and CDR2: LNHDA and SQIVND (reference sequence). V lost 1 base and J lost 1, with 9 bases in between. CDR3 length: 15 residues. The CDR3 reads CASSIGGRRTDTQYF. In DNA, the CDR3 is TGTGCCAGTAGTATAGGGGGGCGCCGCACAGATACGCAGTATTTT.

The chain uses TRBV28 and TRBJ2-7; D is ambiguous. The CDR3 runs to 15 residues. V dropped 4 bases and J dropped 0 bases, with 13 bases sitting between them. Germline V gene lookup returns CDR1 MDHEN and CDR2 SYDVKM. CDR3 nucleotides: TGTGCCAGCAGTTCCCCCCTGGGCTTCTCCTACGAGCAGTACTTC. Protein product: CASSSPLGFSYEQYF. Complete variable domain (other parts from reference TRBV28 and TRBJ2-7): DVKVTQSSRYLVKRTGEKVFLECVQDMDHENMFWYRQDPGLGLRLIYFSYDVKMKEKGDIPEGYSVSREKKERFSLILESASTNQTSMYLCASSSPLGFSYEQYFGPGTRLTVT.

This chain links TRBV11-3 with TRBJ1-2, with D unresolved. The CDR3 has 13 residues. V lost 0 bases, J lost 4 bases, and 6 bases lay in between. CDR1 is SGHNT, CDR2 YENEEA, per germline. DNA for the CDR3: TGTGCCAGCAGCTTAGAGGGAGGCTATGGCTACACCTTC. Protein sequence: CASSLEGGYGYTF.

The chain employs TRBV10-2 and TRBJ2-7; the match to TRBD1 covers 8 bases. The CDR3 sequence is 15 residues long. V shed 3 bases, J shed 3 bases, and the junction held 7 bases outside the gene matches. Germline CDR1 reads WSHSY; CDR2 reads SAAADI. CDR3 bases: TGCGCCAGCAGTGACCAGACAGGGGATTTCTACGAGCAGTACTTC. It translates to CASSDQTGDFYEQYF.

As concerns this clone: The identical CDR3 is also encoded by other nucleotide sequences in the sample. The CDR3: CASSPSQNTEAFF. CDR3 DNA: TGTGCCAGCTCACCGTCCCAGAACACTGAAGCTTTCTTT. The V call is TRBV18, the J call TRBJ1-1, with D hard to call. Germline CDR1 reads KGHSH; CDR2 reads LQKENI. V was cut by 3 bases and J by 1 base, with 6 bases left in between. CDR3 length: 13 residues.

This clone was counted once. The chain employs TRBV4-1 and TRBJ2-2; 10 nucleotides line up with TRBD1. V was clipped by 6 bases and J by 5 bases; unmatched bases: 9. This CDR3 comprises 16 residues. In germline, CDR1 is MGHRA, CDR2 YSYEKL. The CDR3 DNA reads TGCGCCAGCAGTCCCGGGACAGGGGTAGTAACCGGGGAGCTGTTTTTT. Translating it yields CASSPGTGVVTGELFF.

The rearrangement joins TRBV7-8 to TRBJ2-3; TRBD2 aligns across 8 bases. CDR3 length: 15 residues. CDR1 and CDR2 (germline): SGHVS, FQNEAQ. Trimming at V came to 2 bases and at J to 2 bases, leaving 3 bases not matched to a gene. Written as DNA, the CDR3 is TGTGCCAGCAGCTTATTAGCGGGACTCACAGATACGCAGTATTTT. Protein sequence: CASSLLAGLTDTQYF.

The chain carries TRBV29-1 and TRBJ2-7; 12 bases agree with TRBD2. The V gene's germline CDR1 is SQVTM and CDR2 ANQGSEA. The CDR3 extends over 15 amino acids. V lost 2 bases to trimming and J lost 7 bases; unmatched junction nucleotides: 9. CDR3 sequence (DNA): TGCAGCGTTGAAAAGCGACTAGCGGGAGCCCGGGAGCAGTACTTC. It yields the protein CSVEKRLAGAREQYF.

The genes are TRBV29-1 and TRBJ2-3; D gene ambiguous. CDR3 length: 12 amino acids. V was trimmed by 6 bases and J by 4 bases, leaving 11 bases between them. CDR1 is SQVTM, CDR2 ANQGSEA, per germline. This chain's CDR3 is CSVLPPADTQYF. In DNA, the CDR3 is TGCAGCGTCCTTCCCCCAGCAGATACGCAGTATTTT.

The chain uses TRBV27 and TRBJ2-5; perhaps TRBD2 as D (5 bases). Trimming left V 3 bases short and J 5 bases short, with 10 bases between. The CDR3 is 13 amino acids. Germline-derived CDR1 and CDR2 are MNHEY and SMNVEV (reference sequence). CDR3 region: CASSFGVGETQYF. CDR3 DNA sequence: TGTGCCAGCAGTTTCGGGGTAGGGGAGACCCAGTACTTC.

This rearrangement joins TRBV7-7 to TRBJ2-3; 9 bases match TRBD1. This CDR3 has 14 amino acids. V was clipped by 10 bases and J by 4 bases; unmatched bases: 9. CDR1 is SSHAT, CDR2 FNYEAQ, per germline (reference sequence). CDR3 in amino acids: CATSRDRVADTQYF. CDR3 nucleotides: TGTGCCACCTCAAGGGACAGGGTAGCAGATACGCAGTATTTT.

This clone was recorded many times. The CDR3 DNA reads as TGTGCCACCAGCAGAGATCCTACTTCAGATACGCAGTATTTT. Protein product: CATSRDPTSDTQYF. The V gene is TRBV15, the J gene TRBJ2-3; D is unclear. The length of the CDR3 is 14 residues. Germline CDR1 LNHNV, CDR2 YYDKDF (reference sequence). V was clipped by 0 bases and J by 4 bases, with 8 bases between them.

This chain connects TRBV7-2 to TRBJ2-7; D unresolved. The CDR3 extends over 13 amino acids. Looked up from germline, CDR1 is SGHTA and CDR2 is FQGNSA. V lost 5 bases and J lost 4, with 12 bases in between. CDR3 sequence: CASSPQVIYEQYF. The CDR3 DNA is TGTGCCAGCAGCCCCCAGGTAATATACGAGCAGTACTTC.

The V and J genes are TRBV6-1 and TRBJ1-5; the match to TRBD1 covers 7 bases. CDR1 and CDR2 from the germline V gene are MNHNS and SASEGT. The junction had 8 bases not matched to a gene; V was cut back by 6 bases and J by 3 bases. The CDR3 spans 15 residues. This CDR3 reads CASSPLGQVNQPQHF. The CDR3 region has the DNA TGTGCCAGCAGCCCCCTAGGACAGGTCAATCAGCCCCAGCATTTT.

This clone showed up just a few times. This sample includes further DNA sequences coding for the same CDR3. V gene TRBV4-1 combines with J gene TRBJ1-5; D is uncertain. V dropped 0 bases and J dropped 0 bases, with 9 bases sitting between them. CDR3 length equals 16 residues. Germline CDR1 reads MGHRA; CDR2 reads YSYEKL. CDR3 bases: TGCGCCAGCAGCCAAGATAAGGACTATAGCAATCAGCCCCAGCATTTT. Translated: CASSQDKDYSNQPQHF.

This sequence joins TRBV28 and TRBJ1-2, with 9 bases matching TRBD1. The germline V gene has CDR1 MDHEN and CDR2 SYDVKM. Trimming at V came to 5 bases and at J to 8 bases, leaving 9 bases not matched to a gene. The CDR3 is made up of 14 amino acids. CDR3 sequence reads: CASSNRDRVGGYTF. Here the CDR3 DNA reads TGTGCCAGCAGTAACCGGGACAGGGTCGGCGGCTACACCTTC.

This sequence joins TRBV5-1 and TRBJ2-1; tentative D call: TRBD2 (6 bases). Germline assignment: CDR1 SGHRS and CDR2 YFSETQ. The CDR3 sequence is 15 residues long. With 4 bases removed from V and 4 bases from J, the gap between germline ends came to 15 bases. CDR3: CASSPGTPSYNEQFF. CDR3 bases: TGCGCCAGCAGCCCCGGGACTCCGAGTTACAATGAGCAGTTCTTC.

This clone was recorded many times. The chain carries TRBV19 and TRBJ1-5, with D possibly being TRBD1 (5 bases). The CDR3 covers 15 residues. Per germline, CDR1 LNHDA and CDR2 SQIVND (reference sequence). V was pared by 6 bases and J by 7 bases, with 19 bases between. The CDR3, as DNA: TGTGCCAGTAGAAGTAACAGGAGGGAAACACAGCCCCAGCATTTT. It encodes CASRSNRRETQPQHF.

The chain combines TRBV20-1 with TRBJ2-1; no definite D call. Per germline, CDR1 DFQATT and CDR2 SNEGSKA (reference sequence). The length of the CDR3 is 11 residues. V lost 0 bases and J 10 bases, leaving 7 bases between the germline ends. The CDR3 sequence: CSARDLGEQFF. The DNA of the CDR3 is TGCAGTGCTAGAGATCTCGGGGAGCAGTTCTTC.